The next 25 T cell receptor beta chains were all read from a single sample in a study of vaccination effects on CD4 cells after COVID-19 (dated by TCRdb to 2022 to 2024). Their antigen targets remain unknown. The ViraFEST assay stimulated PBMC with viral peptide pools and then used TCR sequencing to identify antigen-specific CD4+ T cell clonotypes by expansion. After roughly 11 days of culture, CD4+ T cells were isolated with the EasySep CD4+ T cell isolation kit. PCR-confirmed SARS-CoV-2 infection had occurred in convalescent patients between March and December 2020, before the Alpha, Beta and Delta variants emerged in the United States. Each participant received two doses of an mRNA SARS-CoV-2 vaccine, either BNT162b2 or mRNA-1273. Library construction relied on the immunoSEQ multiplex PCR assay. The table comes from immuneACCESS by way of TCRdb, which keeps in-frame sequences with V and J called. Part of the clones is missing from these tables; in studies checked, under half for an unresolved V gene and the rest for unknown reasons. This sample lists about 14,000 clones; around three quarters were detected once. The ten most abundant clones make up less than 20% of the sample.

The specimen was CD4+ T cells from PBMCs cultured with SARS-CoV-2 spike peptides, collected after COVID-19 vaccination. The sample's cell subset or site label, decoded: SARS-CoV-2 spike overlapping peptide pool stimulation. These receptors originate from a human donor who had a prior SARS-CoV-2 infection.

This clone was seen a few times. The genes are TRBV4-2 and TRBJ2-7; TRBD1 aligns across 7 bases. The CDR3 contains 15 residues. Losses at the gene ends were 0 bases for V and 4 bases for J; bases not matched to a gene: 6. Per germline, CDR1 LGHNA and CDR2 YNFKEQ. This CDR3 is CASSQDLGQPYEQYF. The CDR3 DNA sequence: TGTGCCAGCAGCCAAGATTTGGGACAGCCTTACGAGCAGTACTTC.

The rearrangement uses TRBV20-1 and TRBJ2-2; the D is unclear. Trimming removed 3 bases from V and 3 bases from J, with 8 bases in between. Germline CDR1 is DFQATT and CDR2 is SNEGSKA (reference sequence). This CDR3 region has 13 residues. CDR3 DNA: TGCAGTGCTAGTAGACTCGACACCGGGGAGCTGTTTTTT. It translates to CSASRLDTGELFF.

The CDR3 coding sequence is TGTGCCATCAGTGAGAGGGACAGGGTTCTCTACTCCAACTATGGCTACACCTTC. This sequence encodes CAISERDRVLYSNYGYTF. The V call is TRBV10-3, the J call TRBJ1-2; TRBD1 agrees at 9 bases. The germline CDR1 and CDR2 sequences are ENHRY and SYGVKD. Trimming took 2 bases from V and 2 from J; bases not matched to a gene: 12. The CDR3 consists of 18 residues.

This clone was counted between two and nine times. The V and J genes are TRBV7-9 and TRBJ2-7; 9 nucleotides agree with TRBD1. Germline CDR1 reads SEHNR; CDR2 reads FQNEAQ (reference sequence). The CDR3 totals 13 residues. After removal of 2 bases from V and 12 bases from J, the junction contained 8 bases not matched to a gene. The CDR3 is CASSLLDRGLRYF. CDR3 in DNA: TGTGCCAGCAGCTTATTAGACAGGGGGTTGAGGTACTTC. The variable domain in full, completed from reference TRBV7-9 and TRBJ2-7, reads DTGVSQNPRHKITKRGQNVTFRCDPISEHNRLYWYRQTLGQGPEFLTYFQNEAQLEKSRLLSDRFSAERPKGSFSTLEIQRTEQGDSAMYLCASSLLDRGLRYFGPGTRLTVT.

The chain joins TRBV11-2 to TRBJ1-1; D gene unclear. Trimming removed 1 base from V and 5 bases from J, with 11 bases in between. CDR1 is SGHAT and CDR2 is FQNNGV in the germline V gene. The CDR3 covers 14 residues. CDR3 sequence reads: CASSLAAGTTEAFF. DNA for the CDR3: TGTGCCAGCAGCTTAGCAGCGGGAACGACTGAAGCTTTCTTT.

The chain is built from TRBV5-6 and TRBJ2-1, with 8 bases that match TRBD2. With 3 bases clipped from V and 9 bases from J, the junction kept 14 bases outside the gene matches. Germline values: CDR1 SGHDT, CDR2 YYEEEE. The CDR3 has 16 amino acids. CDR3 nucleotides: TGTGCCAGCAGCTCTACCGGGAGGGCCTCCCAATTTGAGCAGTTCTTC. Translated, it gives CASSSTGRASQFEQFF.

Only a few counts were recorded for this clone. This chain uses TRBV2 with TRBJ1-1; TRBD1 matches at 8 bases. The CDR3 runs to 14 residues. Germline V gene data show CDR1 as SNHLY and CDR2 as FYNNEI. Unmatched junction bases numbered 8, after V lost 6 bases and J lost 5 bases. The CDR3 sequence: CASRDRVLTTEAFF. The CDR3 nucleotides are TGTGCCAGCAGGGACAGGGTGCTTACAACTGAAGCTTTCTTT. Filled out from reference TRBV2 and TRBJ1-1, the complete variable domain reads EPEVTQTPSHQVTQMGQEVILRCVPISNHLYFYWYRQILGQKVEFLVSFYNNEISEKSEIFDDQFSVERPDGSNFTLKIRSTKLEDSAMYFCASRDRVLTTEAFFGQGTRLTVV.

This clone was seen once. The rearrangement joins TRBV11-2 to TRBJ2-5, with D possibly matching TRBD2 (6 bases). In germline, CDR1 is SGHAT, CDR2 FQNNGV. The CDR3 sequence is 15 residues long. Trimming took 1 base from V and 9 from J, leaving 18 bases between them. The CDR3 coding sequence is TGTGCCAGCAGCTTAGGGGACGTTCGGGAGTTGGCCCAGTACTTC. As protein: CASSLGDVRELAQYF.

J is TRBJ1-5 and V is TRBV6-5; TRBD1 might be the D (6 bases). Trimming removed 7 bases at V and 0 bases at J, with 13 bases between. Germline-derived CDR1 and CDR2 are MNHEY and SVGAGI. The CDR3 length is 15 residues. This chain's CDR3 is CASINRGYSNQPQHF. For the CDR3, the DNA is TGTGCCAGCATTAATAGGGGGTATAGCAATCAGCCCCAGCATTTT.

The chain uses TRBV12-5 and TRBJ1-1, with TRBD1 identical over 7 bases. V gave up 4 bases and J gave up 5 bases; unmatched junction bases: 13. This CDR3 spans 16 amino acids. Germline assignment: CDR1 LGHNT and CDR2 FRNRAP. Here the CDR3 reads CASGSKQGPAGTEAFF. The CDR3 DNA is TGTGCTAGTGGTTCCAAACAGGGGCCCGCGGGTACTGAAGCTTTCTTT.

This clone was seen a few times. V is TRBV2 and J is TRBJ1-6; maybe TRBD1 (6 bases). The CDR3 sequence is 16 residues long. Trimming removed 2 bases from V and 9 bases from J, with 17 bases in between. In germline, CDR1 is SNHLY, CDR2 FYNNEI. CDR3 in amino acids: CASSEYGGALVSPLHF. Written as DNA, the CDR3 is TGTGCCAGCAGTGAATATGGGGGGGCGCTGGTTTCACCCCTCCACTTT.

The chain employs TRBV19 and TRBJ2-7, with 7 bases that match TRBD1. Germline-derived CDR1 and CDR2 are LNHDA and SQIVND (reference sequence). V lost 0 bases, J lost 3 bases, and 2 bases stayed unmatched. The length of the CDR3 is 14 residues. The CDR3 DNA sequence: TGTGCCAGTAGTATAGATCGGGACAGCTACGAGCAGTACTTC. Translation: CASSIDRDSYEQYF.

This sequence joins TRBV2 and TRBJ1-5, with a tentative D call TRBD1 (5 bases). Germline V gene sequence: CDR1 SNHLY, CDR2 FYNNEI. Deletions cut 8 bases from V and 9 bases from J, with 17 bases between. The CDR3 extends over 13 amino acids. This CDR3 is CASRTGTLGPQHF. CDR3 bases: TGTGCCAGCCGAACCGGGACCCTCGGGCCCCAGCATTTT. Using reference TRBV2 and TRBJ1-5 for the parts outside the CDR3, the full variable domain is EPEVTQTPSHQVTQMGQEVILRCVPISNHLYFYWYRQILGQKVEFLVSFYNNEISEKSEIFDDQFSVERPDGSNFTLKIRSTKLEDSAMYFCASRTGTLGPQHFGDGTRLSIL.

This clone has only a few counts. The V call is TRBV2, the J call TRBJ2-7; 7 bases fit TRBD2. This CDR3 has 14 residues. V shed 6 bases, J shed 4 bases, and the junction held 9 bases outside the gene matches. CDR1 and CDR2 (germline): SNHLY, FYNNEI. CDR3 sequence reads: CASSIAGVPYEQYF. The CDR3 region has the DNA TGTGCCAGCAGCATTGCGGGAGTCCCGTACGAGCAGTACTTC. Combining the CDR3 with reference TRBV2 and TRBJ2-7 gives the whole variable domain EPEVTQTPSHQVTQMGQEVILRCVPISNHLYFYWYRQILGQKVEFLVSFYNNEISEKSEIFDDQFSVERPDGSNFTLKIRSTKLEDSAMYFCASSIAGVPYEQYFGPGTRLTVT.

The CDR3 reads CASSFRQRANYGYTF. DNA for the CDR3: TGTGCCAGCAGCTTCAGACAGAGAGCTAACTATGGCTACACCTTC. The chain links TRBV7-2 to TRBJ1-2; perhaps TRBD1 as D (5 bases). The ends were cut back, 3 bases at V and 0 bases at J, with 11 bases in the middle. There are 15 residues in the CDR3. Germline CDR1 SGHTA, CDR2 FQGNSA.

The chain carries TRBV6-6 and TRBJ2-7; D might be TRBD1 (6 bases). Germline V gives CDR1 MNHNY, CDR2 SVGAGI (reference sequence). The V end lost 3 bases, the J end lost 2 bases, and 11 bases lay between the germline ends. The CDR3 is 14 amino acids. The CDR3 coding sequence is TGTGCCAGCAGTTATTTCGGGACAACCTACGAGCAGTACTTC. It is translated as CASSYFGTTYEQYF.

This chain links TRBV5-6 with TRBJ2-7; D gene ambiguous. Trimming took 6 bases from V and 2 from J, leaving 15 bases between them. The V gene's germline CDR1 is SGHDT and CDR2 YYEEEE. This CDR3 is built from 14 residues. CDR3 region: CASTANWLTYEQYF. CDR3 sequence (DNA): TGTGCCAGCACCGCGAACTGGCTAACCTACGAGCAGTACTTC.

V usage is TRBV9 and J usage is TRBJ2-1; 11 positions match TRBD2. This CDR3 is built from 17 residues. Trimming took 2 bases from V and 4 from J; bases not matched to a gene: 8. Germline values: CDR1 SGDLS, CDR2 YYNGEE. This CDR3 reads CASSVQPGTSGYNEQFF. The DNA of the CDR3 is TGTGCCAGCAGCGTCCAACCCGGGACTAGCGGTTACAATGAGCAGTTCTTC.

The J gene is TRBJ2-5, the V gene TRBV27; 8 positions agree with TRBD2. The CDR3 consists of 14 residues. Unmatched junction bases numbered 2, after V lost 0 bases and J lost 5 bases. Germline-derived CDR1 and CDR2 are MNHEY and SMNVEV (reference sequence). The CDR3 spells CASSLSPGGETQYF. CDR3 nucleotide sequence: TGTGCCAGCAGTTTATCCCCGGGAGGGGAGACCCAGTACTTC.

The chain is built from TRBV7-9 and TRBJ2-2, with 10 bases fitting TRBD2. The ends lost 6 bases at V and 0 bases at J; junction bases unmatched: 10. This CDR3 has 18 amino acids. Germline V CDR1 and CDR2: SEHNR, FQNEAQ (reference sequence). The CDR3 reads CASRNAMSGRANTGELFF. The CDR3, as DNA: TGTGCCAGCAGAAATGCGATGAGCGGGAGGGCGAACACCGGGGAGCTGTTTTTT.

V usage is TRBV4-2 and J usage is TRBJ2-7; 9 nucleotides line up with TRBD1. The junction had 10 bases not matched to a gene; V was cut back by 0 bases and J by 7 bases. Germline V gene lookup returns CDR1 LGHNA and CDR2 YNFKEQ. The CDR3 contains 16 residues. The CDR3 region is CASSQDAGTGSQEQYF. CDR3 DNA: TGTGCCAGCAGCCAAGATGCTGGGACAGGGTCGCAAGAGCAGTACTTC.

The rearrangement joins TRBV7-3 to TRBJ2-5; no clear D gene. Germline CDR1 and CDR2: SGHTA and FQGTGA. V dropped 3 bases and J dropped 4 bases, with 6 bases sitting between them. The length of the CDR3 is 12 residues. This CDR3 is CASSFRGETQYF. The CDR3, as DNA: TGTGCCAGCAGCTTCAGAGGAGAGACCCAGTACTTC.

V gene TRBV19 combines with J gene TRBJ2-6; D is unclear. V dropped 3 bases and J dropped 0 bases, with 12 bases sitting between them. The CDR3 runs 17 residues. Germline V gene lookup returns CDR1 LNHDA and CDR2 SQIVND (reference sequence). This CDR3 reads CASSIGRTSSGANVLTF. CDR3 bases: TGTGCCAGTAGTATCGGGCGAACGAGCTCTGGGGCCAACGTCCTGACTTTC.

The chain recombines TRBV30 with TRBJ2-5, with 10 bases fitting TRBD2. V shed 3 bases, J shed 5 bases, and the junction held 12 bases outside the gene matches. This CDR3 region has 16 residues. The germline CDR1 and CDR2 sequences are GTSNPN and SVGIG (reference sequence). This chain's CDR3 is CAWSEYLSGGLETQYF. The CDR3, as DNA: TGTGCCTGGAGCGAATACCTTAGCGGGGGGTTGGAGACCCAGTACTTC.

J is TRBJ2-3 and V is TRBV9; D gene unclear. The V gene lost 3 bases and the J gene lost 2 bases, with 10 bases spanning the gap. The CDR3 covers 14 residues. Germline CDR1 reads SGDLS; CDR2 reads YYNGEE. The CDR3 DNA reads TGTGCCAGCAGCGACCGCTACGACACAGATACGCAGTATTTT. Amino acid sequence: CASSDRYDTDTQYF.